Listed below are T cell receptor beta chains from one sample, sequenced in a study of regulatory T cells in long-lasting Graves disease. TCRdb re-derived calls from the multiplex PCR reads in MiXCR, one entry per CDR3 protein. The sample lists about 320,000 distinct CDR3 sequences; about 20% were seen once. The sequences come from peripheral blood mononuclear cells (PBMCs), collected at new diagnosis, from a patient treated with antithyroid drugs. Every receptor here comes from a female donor with Graves disease. Each CDR3 is given with its conserved first and last residue. The D gene is left open where the match is weak. Some rows have no size entry. The others give once, few or many, or a class for an expanded clone.

J gene | V gene | clone size | D gene | CDR3 DNA | CDR3 protein
TRBJ2-1 | TRBV30 | NA | TRBD2 | TGTGCCTGGAGTGGGACTAGCGGGGGTTCCTACAATGAGCAGTTCTTC | CAWSGTSGGSYNEQFF
TRBJ2-1 | TRBV11-2 | many | TRBD2 | TGTGCCAGCAGCCTCCCGGGACTAGCGGGAGGAGGGCAGTTCTTC | CASSLPGLAGGGQFF
TRBJ1-1 | TRBV28 | many | NA | TGTGCCAGCAGTGTAGGGACTCCTGGGGCTTTCTTT | CASSVGTPGAFF
TRBJ2-2 | TRBV19 | many | NA | TGTGCCAGTAGTATGAGACAGGTTTGGACCGGGGAGCTGTTTTTT | CASSMRQVWTGELFF
TRBJ1-6 | TRBV15 | many | NA | TGTGCCACCAGCAGTCAGATTGGGGGTTCACCCCTCCACTTT | CATSSQIGGSPLHF
TRBJ2-1 | TRBV5-1 | NA | TRBD2 | TGCGCCAGCAGCATGACTAGCGGGAGCTCCTACAATGAGCAGTTCTTC | CASSMTSGSSYNEQFF
TRBJ1-5 | TRBV25-1 | many | TRBD1 | TGTGCCAGCAGTGAACCCCCGGCCCGGCAGGGGGATCAGCCCCAGCATTTT | CASSEPPARQGDQPQHF
TRBJ2-2 | TRBV6-5 | many | NA | TGTGCCAGCAGTTACTCGGTCACTTTCGCGAACACCGGGGAGCTGTTTTTT | CASSYSVTFANTGELFF
TRBJ1-4 | TRBV7-6 | NA | TRBD1 | TGTGCCAGCAGCTCCGCCAGGGGGCGCGCTGAAAAACTGTTTTTT | CASSSARGRAEKLFF
TRBJ1-2 | TRBV5-1 | many | TRBD1 | TGCGCCAGCAGCCGGACAGGGGAGGATGGCTACACCTTC | CASSRTGEDGYTF
TRBJ2-3 | TRBV11-3 | few | NA | TGTGCCAGCAGCTTGATCCGGGGACCGGTGGATACGCAGTATTTT | CASSLIRGPVDTQYF
TRBJ2-7 | TRBV28 | many | NA | TGTGCCAGCAGCTTCGGCGGTGGGGGGCAGTACTTC | CASSFGGGGQYF
TRBJ2-7 | TRBV27 | many | TRBD1 | TGTGCCAGCAGACGACAGGGGTTGGACTACGAGCAGTACTTC | CASRRQGLDYEQYF
TRBJ1-1 | TRBV6-5 | NA | NA | TGTGCCAGCAGTTGCTCGGGTGAGGCTGGGAACACTGAAGCTTTCTTT | CASSCSGEAGNTEAFF
TRBJ2-7 | TRBV12-3/TRBV12-4 | once | TRBD2 | TGTGCCAGCACCGACCGCCCAGTCCTAGCGGGAGCAGCCGAGCAGTACTTC | CASTDRPVLAGAAEQYF
TRBJ2-3 | TRBV7-3 | once | NA | TGTGCCAGCAGTTCTCAGGGAGGTGACACAGATACGCAGTATTTT | CASSSQGGDTDTQYF
TRBJ1-4 | TRBV6-1 | many | NA | TGTGCCAGCAGGGCCTACGAAAAACTGTTTTTT | CASRAYEKLFF
TRBJ1-1 | TRBV19 | many | NA | TGTGCCAGCGCCGTAGATAGGGACACTGAAGCTTTCTTT | CASAVDRDTEAFF
TRBJ2-1 | TRBV5-1 | many | NA | TGCGCCAGCAGCGGGGGGAGCGGTTCCTACAATGAGCAGTTCTTC | CASSGGSGSYNEQFF
TRBJ2-3 | TRBV7-2 | NA | TRBD2 | TGTGCCAGCAGCTTAGAACGCGCGGGAGCCCCGCCAGATACGCAGTATTTT | CASSLERAGAPPDTQYF
TRBJ2-1 | TRBV3-1 | few | NA | TGTGCCAGCAGCCAACGAGCAGTAAATGAGCAGTTCTTC | CASSQRAVNEQFF